The rows below give T cell receptor beta chains drawn from one sample of a study of T cells in Graves' hyperthyroidism and ophthalmopathy. One entry per CDR3 protein results from TCRdb running MiXCR on the multiplex PCR reads. The sample holds about 300,000 distinct CDR3 sequences, about 15% seen once. Sequencing used blood. The source is a man aged 25-45 years with Graves' hyperthyroidism. Each CDR3 is given with its conserved first and last residue. Fields, in order: clone size, D gene, J gene, V gene, CDR3 protein, CDR3 DNA. D genes are given only for firm matches. Size is omitted from some rows. Given values are once, few, many or a class for expanded clones.

abundance: few
d_gene: .
j_gene: TRBJ2-6
v_gene: TRBV30
CDR3aa: CAWTSTSGANVLTF
CDR3nt: TGTGCCTGGACAAGTACCTCTGGGGCCAACGTCCTGACTTTC

abundance: few
d_gene: .
j_gene: TRBJ1-1
v_gene: TRBV19
CDR3aa: CASSIIGRGNTEAFF
CDR3nt: TGTGCCAGTAGTATTATCGGCAGGGGGAACACTGAAGCTTTCTTT

abundance: few
d_gene: .
j_gene: TRBJ1-5
v_gene: TRBV20-1
CDR3aa: CSATLGPINQPQHF
CDR3nt: TGCAGTGCTACATTAGGACCGATCAATCAGCCCCAGCATTTT

abundance: .
d_gene: .
j_gene: TRBJ1-3
v_gene: TRBV24-1
CDR3aa: CATSDQTAGNTIYF
CDR3nt: TGTGCCACCAGTGACCAGACGGCTGGAAACACCATATATTTT

abundance: many
d_gene: .
j_gene: TRBJ1-4
v_gene: TRBV3-1
CDR3aa: CASSQMGGTGKLFF
CDR3nt: TGTGCCAGCAGCCAGATGGGGGGAACCGGAAAACTGTTTTTT

abundance: many
d_gene: TRBD1
j_gene: TRBJ2-3
v_gene: TRBV5-1
CDR3aa: CASTEGAVDTQYF
CDR3nt: TGCGCCAGCACCGAGGGGGCTGTAGATACGCAGTATTTT

abundance: many
d_gene: .
j_gene: TRBJ2-1
v_gene: TRBV20-1
CDR3aa: CSAINYNEQFF
CDR3nt: TGCAGTGCCATCAACTACAATGAGCAGTTCTTC

abundance: .
d_gene: TRBD2
j_gene: TRBJ2-3
v_gene: TRBV12-3/TRBV12-4
CDR3aa: CASTIAGLTDTQYF
CDR3nt: TGTGCCAGCACCATAGCGGGACTCACAGATACGCAGTATTTT

abundance: .
d_gene: .
j_gene: TRBJ1-5
v_gene: TRBV2
CDR3aa: CASSGDRQPQHF
CDR3nt: TGTGCCAGCAGCGGGGATCGGCAGCCCCAGCATTTT

abundance: .
d_gene: TRBD2
j_gene: TRBJ2-5
v_gene: TRBV9
CDR3aa: CASSVAGGLQETQYF
CDR3nt: TGTGCCAGCAGCGTAGCGGGAGGGTTGCAAGAGACCCAGTACTTC

abundance: few
d_gene: TRBD1
j_gene: TRBJ1-1
v_gene: TRBV27
CDR3aa: CASSRRDRFAEAFF
CDR3nt: TGTGCCAGCAGTCGCCGGGACAGGTTTGCTGAAGCTTTCTTT

abundance: many
d_gene: .
j_gene: TRBJ2-3
v_gene: TRBV2
CDR3aa: CASSDSGESRTDTQYF
CDR3nt: TGTGCCAGCAGTGACTCAGGGGAAAGTAGGACAGATACGCAGTATTTT